This is a list of T cell receptor beta chains from one sample in a study of blood T cell repertoires in COVID-19. The method was immunoSEQ multiplex PCR; TCRdb's version includes in-frame clones alone and lacks a portion of them. The sample holds 95,000 to 150,000 clones, about four fifths seen once. Sequenced sample: peripheral blood. These receptors were taken from a woman between 65 and 79 years old with acute or convalescent COVID-19. The CDR3 runs from the conserved cysteine through the conserved F or W.

TRBV7-9 CASSSQGNQPQHF
TRBV11-2 CASSLFLEQFF
TRBV12-3/TRBV12-4 CASSFQRGETQYF
TRBV5-4 CASSSPAELASAKNIQYF
TRBV5-1 CASTTGKSGYTF
TRBV7-9 CASSFGGYEQFF
TRBV27 CASSPQRGIGNQPQHF
TRBV6-5 CASSYSRAGGPDTQYF
TRBV5-4 CASSRTPRGTDTQYF
TRBV5-1 CASSLVYRGGDTQYF
TRBV2 CASSLRDRANYGYTF
TRBV7-9 CASSSGGGLTDTQYF
TRBV7-9 CASSLSGTGGRSGNTIYF
TRBV27 CASSPGQLLTDTQYF
TRBV5-1 CASSLTQRATNEKLFF
TRBV2 CASAQTGNQPQHF
TRBV11-3 CASSLTVAGESTDTQYF
TRBV19 CASSIGDSTYNEQFF
TRBV30 CAWTQTGSYEQYF
TRBV5-1 CASSLDGTGPYGYTF
TRBV2 CASSPHGGQYGYTF
TRBV2 CASSDDGGLTRTF
TRBV29-1 CSAPVRGQEDTQYF
TRBV21-1 CASSKAPTTNYGYTF
TRBV2 CASSGQGGDYGYTF
TRBV7-9 CASSLELGGNYGYTF
TRBV24-1 CATSDSSNEKLFF
TRBV6-2/TRBV6-3 CASSDGSLPGRFSYEQYF
TRBV6-2/TRBV6-3 CASSPAARVPGYTF
TRBV6-2/TRBV6-3 CASSLIAGGNTGELFF
TRBV10-3 CAASPTSSYNSPLHF
TRBV30 CAWSLKRGNQETQYF
TRBV5-1 CASSSTSGGREQYF
TRBV29-1 CSVSLGGGNQPQHF
TRBV4-1 CASRAQGADTQYF
TRBV3-1/TRBV3-2 CASSPGLNQPQHF
TRBV11-3 CASSFTGTGGNTIYF
TRBV12-3/TRBV12-4 CATQGAGELFF
TRBV2 CASSFWGGGTDTQYF
TRBV2 CASSAGRGNSPLHF
TRBV19 CASSMVGLGYTF
TRBV7-2 CASSPGGGNQPQHF
TRBV27 CASSLLGGGMNTEAFF
TRBV2 CASSRGQTQYF
TRBV9 CASSSHPRNTEAFF
TRBV29-1 CSVEGWARDYGYTF
TRBV19 CASSIQGVAGELFF
TRBV18 CASSPSFRDIQETQYF
TRBV7-3 CASSLQRQGAGETQYF
TRBV6-5 CASIRRGQETQYF
TRBV19 CASREQGARVKGYTF
TRBV4-3 CASSQEQGAGIQYF
TRBV9 CASSASRDRGNTEAFF